This passage covers 12 T cell receptor beta chains from one sample sequenced in a study of T cell changes during pregnancy in multiple sclerosis. Assay used: immunoSEQ multiplex PCR; TCRdb lists only in-frame clones, some missing. The sample includes roughly 64,000 clones, approximately 91% of them seen just once. Sequenced here: peripheral blood, sampled in the second trimester of pregnancy. These receptor sequences come from a female donor with multiple sclerosis, enrolled in a pregnancy study.

The chain couples TRBV7-9 to TRBJ1-3; the match to TRBD1 covers 9 bases. CDR3 size: 16 residues. V gave up 4 bases and J gave up 3 bases; unmatched junction bases: 7. Germline V CDR1 and CDR2: SEHNR, FQNEAQ (reference sequence). CDR3 protein: CASSSGQGLIGNTIYF. The CDR3 nucleotides are TGTGCCAGCAGCTCCGGACAGGGGTTAATTGGAAACACCATATATTTT. The complete variable domain, with remaining parts taken from reference TRBV7-9 and TRBJ1-3, reads DTGVSQNPRHKITKRGQNVTFRCDPISEHNRLYWYRQTLGQGPEFLTYFQNEAQLEKSRLLSDRFSAERPKGSFSTLEIQRTEQGDSAMYLCASSSGQGLIGNTIYFGEGSWLTVV.

The chain joins TRBV2 to TRBJ2-7; a possible D gene is TRBD1 (5 bases). Trimming took off 6 bases at V and 3 bases at J, with 9 bases between the two ends. Germline lookup yields CDR1 SNHLY and CDR2 FYNNEI. The CDR3 consists of 12 residues. CDR3 residues: CASRGQVYEQYF. The CDR3 DNA reads as TGTGCCAGCAGAGGACAAGTCTACGAGCAGTACTTC.

This chain uses TRBV6-5 with TRBJ2-1; TRBD2 matches 8 bases. This CDR3 spans 15 amino acids. V lost 6 bases and J lost 0; bases outside the gene matches: 4. The germline V gene encodes CDR1 MNHEY and CDR2 SVGAGI. DNA of the CDR3: TGTGCCAGCAGATTAGCGGGGACCTCCTACAATGAGCAGTTCTTC. The encoded protein is CASRLAGTSYNEQFF.

The chain uses TRBV7-2 and TRBJ1-5; D might be TRBD1 (6 bases). Deletions cut 0 bases from V and 2 bases from J, with 14 bases between. This CDR3 contains 17 residues. Germline assignment: CDR1 SGHTA and CDR2 FQGNSA. CDR3 protein: CASSLALTGSGNQPQHF. The CDR3 coding sequence is TGTGCCAGCAGCTTAGCCCTTACAGGGTCGGGCAATCAGCCCCAGCATTTT.

The V and J genes are TRBV5-6 and TRBJ1-1, with TRBD1 matching over 7 bases. J was trimmed by 0 bases and V by 4 bases; bases with no gene match: 9. Germline V gene lookup returns CDR1 SGHDT and CDR2 YYEEEE. This CDR3 has 16 amino acids. CDR3 residues: CASSRPGTVLNTEAFF. The CDR3 bases are TGTGCCAGCAGCCGACCAGGGACAGTACTGAACACTGAAGCTTTCTTT.

The chain couples TRBV4-1 to TRBJ1-1, with unresolved D. The V and J ends lost 4 bases and 0 bases respectively, with 18 bases between them. Germline lookup yields CDR1 MGHRA and CDR2 YSYEKL. The CDR3 totals 17 residues. The CDR3 loop is CASSPHRGSRVNTEAFF. The CDR3, as DNA: TGCGCCAGCAGCCCCCATCGGGGAAGCCGGGTGAACACTGAAGCTTTCTTT.

The rearrangement joins TRBV4-1 to TRBJ1-1; D remains unclear. V was trimmed by 6 bases and J by 1 base, leaving 15 bases between them. The germline gives CDR1 MGHRA, CDR2 YSYEKL. The length of the CDR3 is 15 residues. CDR3 protein: CASSHRWPPNTEAFF. The DNA of the CDR3 is TGCGCCAGCAGTCACCGTTGGCCCCCGAACACTGAAGCTTTCTTT.

The chain couples TRBV4-3 to TRBJ1-1, with 9 bases that match TRBD1. This CDR3 is 15 amino acids long. J gave up 4 bases and V 4 bases, and 7 bases lay outside the gene matches. Germline CDR1 and CDR2: LGHNA and YSLEER. CDR3 sequence reads: CASSLATGGGTEAFF. The CDR3 DNA reads TGCGCCAGCAGCCTGGCGACAGGGGGAGGCACTGAAGCTTTCTTT.

This sequence joins TRBV2 and TRBJ1-1, with 8 bases fitting TRBD1. The germline V gene has CDR1 SNHLY and CDR2 FYNNEI. With 7 bases clipped from V and 3 bases from J, the junction kept 4 bases outside the gene matches. This CDR3 has 13 amino acids. In nucleotides, the CDR3 is TGTGCCAGCATGGACAGGGCTGACACTGAAGCTTTCTTT. Its protein is CASMDRADTEAFF. The full variable domain, completed using reference TRBV2 and TRBJ1-1, is EPEVTQTPSHQVTQMGQEVILRCVPISNHLYFYWYRQILGQKVEFLVSFYNNEISEKSEIFDDQFSVERPDGSNFTLKIRSTKLEDSAMYFCASMDRADTEAFFGQGTRLTVV.

The J gene is TRBJ2-5, the V gene TRBV5-6; TRBD2 agrees at 8 bases. This CDR3 has 16 residues. CDR1 is SGHDT, CDR2 YYEEEE, per germline. V dropped 4 bases and J dropped 9; count of bases not matched to a gene: 17. CDR3 nucleotide sequence: TGTGCCAGCAGCCTTGGCTCGACTAGCGTTTCTTGGGCCCAGTACTTC. The encoded protein is CASSLGSTSVSWAQYF.

The CDR3 reads CASSELGNHPGGYTF. Written as DNA, the CDR3 is TGTGCCAGCAGTGAATTAGGAAACCATCCGGGGGGCTACACCTTC. The chain links TRBV6-1 to TRBJ1-2; D ambiguous. Germline V gene data show CDR1 as MNHNS and CDR2 as SASEGT. There are 15 residues in the CDR3. With 2 bases removed from V and 8 bases from J, the gap between germline ends came to 18 bases.

CDR3 bases: TGCGCCAGCAGCTTGGGACAGAATGAAGCTTTCTTT. Amino acid sequence: CASSLGQNEAFF. This rearrangement joins TRBV5-1 to TRBJ1-1; tentative D call: TRBD1 (5 bases). Germline assignment: CDR1 SGHRS and CDR2 YFSETQ. Trimming took off 0 bases at V and 7 bases at J, with 7 bases between the two ends. The CDR3 loop spans 12 amino acids.